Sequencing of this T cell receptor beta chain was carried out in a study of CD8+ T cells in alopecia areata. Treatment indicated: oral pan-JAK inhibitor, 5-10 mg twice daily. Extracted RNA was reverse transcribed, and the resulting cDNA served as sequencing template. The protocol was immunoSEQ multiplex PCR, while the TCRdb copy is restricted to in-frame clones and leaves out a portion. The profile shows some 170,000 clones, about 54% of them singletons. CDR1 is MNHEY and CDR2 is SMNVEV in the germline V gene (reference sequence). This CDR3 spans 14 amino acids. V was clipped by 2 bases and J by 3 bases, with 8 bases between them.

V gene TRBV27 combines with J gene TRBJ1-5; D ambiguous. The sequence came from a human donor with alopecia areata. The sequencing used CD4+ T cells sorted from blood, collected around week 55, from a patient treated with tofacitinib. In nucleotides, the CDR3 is TGTGCCAGCAGTTTAGGGCAGCTCAATCAGCCCCAGCATTTT. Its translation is CASSLGQLNQPQHF.